The clone carrying this TCR beta chain was counted ten times or more. Antigen unknown. The CDR3 is 13 residues long. Germline V CDR1 and CDR2: SGHAT, FQNNGV. The germline V and J ends were trimmed by 5 bases and 5 bases, with 10 bases remaining between them. This sample stems from a study of T-cell reconstitution after alpha-beta-depleted transplantation in children. Findings and caveats of the study: Counts and diversity of T cells one year after transplant came mostly from newly produced T cells. Several hundred expanded graft clones reportedly were the source of alpha-beta T cells about two months after transplant.

A TCRbeta library incorporating unique molecular identifiers was prepared. TCRdb ran MiXCR on the PCR reads and lists one entry per CDR3 protein. The sample lists tens of thousands of distinct CDR3 sequences; around 50% were seen once. The specimen was peripheral blood, collected before TCRalphabeta/CD19-depleted stem cell transplant. This sequence originates from a boy younger than two with SCID, due to receive a stem cell transplant. The chain employs TRBV11-2 and TRBJ2-4, with TRBD1 as a possible D gene (5 bases). This CDR3 is CASSRTNQNIQYF. In DNA, the CDR3 is TGTGCCAGCAGCAGGACAAATCAAAACATTCAGTACTTC. Variable domain in full (rest from reference TRBV11-2 and TRBJ2-4): EAGVAQSPRYKIIEKRQSVAFWCNPISGHATLYWYQQILGQGPKLLIQFQNNGVVDDSQLPKDRFSAERLKGVDSTLKIQPAKLEDSAVYLCASSRTNQNIQYFGAGTRLSVL.